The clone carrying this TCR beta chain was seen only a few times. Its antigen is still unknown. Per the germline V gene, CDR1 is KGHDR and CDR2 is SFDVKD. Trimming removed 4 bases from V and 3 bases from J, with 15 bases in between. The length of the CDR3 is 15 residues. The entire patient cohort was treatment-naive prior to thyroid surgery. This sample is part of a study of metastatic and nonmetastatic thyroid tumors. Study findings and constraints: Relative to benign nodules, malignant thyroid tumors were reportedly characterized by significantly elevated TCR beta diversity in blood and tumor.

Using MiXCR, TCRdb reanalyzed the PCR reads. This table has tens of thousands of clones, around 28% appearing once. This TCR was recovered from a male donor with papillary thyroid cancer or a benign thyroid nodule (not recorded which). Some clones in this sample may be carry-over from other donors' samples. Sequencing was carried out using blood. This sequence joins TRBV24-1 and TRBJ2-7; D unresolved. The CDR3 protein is CATSDGSPHHYEQYF. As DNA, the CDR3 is TGTGCCACCAGTGACGGATCCCCTCATCACTACGAGCAGTACTTC.